This TCR beta chain was recorded in a study of CD8+ T cells in alopecia areata (dated by TCRdb to the late 2010s). Looking at the study overall: Treated patients were enrolled in an open-label pilot trial of oral tofacitinib at 5 to 10 mg twice daily for moderate-to-severe alopecia areata. Patients on tofacitinib were biopsied at baseline and after 4 and 24 weeks of treatment, and several of the patients also had a later scalp biopsy. Scalp clonality was compared across normal scalp (n=4), patchy alopecia areata scalp (n=8), and alopecia totalis/universalis scalp (n=8). Human TCRbeta sequencing covered scalp tissue and sorted CD4+ and CD8+ peripheral blood T cells from patchy and totalis/universalis alopecia areata patients and healthy controls. RNA was obtained with the PAXgene miRNA kit for fixed scalp, the miRNeasy kit for PBMCs, and the RNeasy kit for mouse skin. To study T cell clonal expansion in alopecia areata, the researchers applied high-throughput TCRbeta sequencing to both the C3H/HeJ mouse model and human patients. Tofacitinib was given for 6 to 18 months, followed by 6 months of follow-up off drug to assess delayed response and recurrence. Amplification of TCRbeta CDR3 regions was done by immunoSEQ multiplex PCR using 35 Vbeta forward primers and 13 Jbeta reverse primers.

Turning to this clone: Its antigen target is currently unknown. Qualities for individual bases were not recorded, and no much larger clone is one base off.

The label giving this sample's time point can be read as: baseline before oral tofacitinib. From alopecia areata patients, peripheral blood was collected along with lesional scalp punch biopsies. After PBMCs were isolated by density centrifugation and stained for CD3, CD4 and CD8, a FACSAria was used to sort CD4+ and CD8+ T cells. Points the paper makes about the study in general: Unlike mouse skin, which is dominated by gammadelta T cells, normal human skin has resident alphabeta T cells that are also sequenced, and this complicates analysis of the scalp TCR repertoire. Compared with normal scalp, lesional scalp had higher clonality and more expanded CD8+ clones, particularly in alopecia totalis/universalis, a pattern that suggests antigenic drive. Shared TCR sequences between patients were less evident than in mice, which may be partly attributable to HLA diversity in the patient population.

Library prep was done by the immunoSEQ multiplex PCR assay. To provide template for TCR sequencing, every sample had RNA extracted and reverse transcribed into cDNA. SuperScript III was used to make first-strand cDNA, primed with a 2:1 mix of oligo-dT and random hexamers. A synthetic immune receptor repertoire was used to measure amplification bias, and any remaining bias was corrected computationally. The authors processed their data as follows. Raw reads were preprocessed to remove errors, and CDR3 was defined by IMGT conventions from the conserved cysteine to phenylalanine. To get clonality, Shannon entropy was normalized by log2 of the number of productive unique TCRs and the result was subtracted from 1. Whether scalp clones were CD4 or CD8 was inferred by matching scalp TCRbeta sequences against CD4 and CD8 repertoires sorted from blood. Imported from immuneACCESS, the table was reduced by TCRdb to in-frame sequences with V and J called. These copies leave out some clones; in studies compared against another copy, an unresolved V gene accounts for under half, and the cause of the remainder is not known. V, J and clone size are those of that table, while D and trimming were read from the DNA. Across this sample there are about 180,000 clones, with less than 75% seen only once. The ten largest clones represent about an eighth of the sample.

The origin of this receptor is a human donor with alopecia areata. The material was CD8+ T cells sorted from blood, obtained at week 0.

The CDR3 sequence is CSVVAGALGANVLTF. The base sequence is TGCAGCGTTGTGGCAGGGGCTCTGGGGGCCAACGTCCTGACTTTC. The chain was built from TRBV29-1 and TRBJ2-6; TRBD1 might be the D gene, on 6 matching bases. CDR1 and CDR2 are read off the germline V gene as SQVTM and ANQGSEA. Deletion took 4 bases off V and 4 bases off J, with a span of 14 bases between the germline ends. The CDR3 covers 15 residues, taking in both the cysteine and the phenylalanine. The DNA shown is the 45-base CDR3, in frame from base 1.